This T cell receptor (beta chain) originates from a study of blood T cell repertoires in COVID-19. Study as a whole: There were acute and convalescent COVID-19 samples, and they came from the United States, Italy and Spain. T cells, B-cell-depleted T cells, or PBMCs provided the cDNA or gDNA that served as material.

This CDR3 is built from 13 residues. V was clipped by 0 bases and J by 7 bases, with 10 bases between them. The V gene's germline CDR1 is LNHNV and CDR2 YYDKDF (reference sequence). Per the authors' pipeline: Amplification from reference gene primers served as the basis for estimated nucleated cell counts. Assay used: immunoSEQ multiplex PCR; TCRdb lists only in-frame clones, some missing. V, J and clone size reflect that table, while D and trimming were determined from the DNA. The sample shows about 130,000 clones, about four fifths of them seen only once. J is TRBJ2-7 and V is TRBV15; a weak D match, TRBD2 (6 bases). The TCR sequence derives from a middle-aged man with active or convalescent COVID-19. What was sequenced was peripheral blood. In DNA, the CDR3 is TGTGCCACCAGCAGAGACCTACGGGGGGAGCAGTACTTC. Amino acids: CATSRDLRGEQYF.